Listed below are T cell receptor beta chains from one sample, sequenced in a study of T cell responses to AZD1222 COVID-19 vaccine. Data came from immunoSEQ multiplex PCR; TCRdb stores just in-frame clones and leaves some out. The repertoire consists of 160,000 or so clones, with 90% occurring once and the leading ten covering 3.5% to 5.5%. The source was peripheral blood, collected 28 days after the second dose of the MenACWY control vaccine. The receptors were gathered from an adult who received the MenACWY meningococcal vaccine as a control. Both conserved end residues are part of each CDR3. Each record gives: V gene, clone size, J gene, D gene, CDR3 protein, CDR3 DNA. The D gene is left open where the match is weak. Where a row states a size, it is once, few, many or the class of an expanded clone; other rows omit it.

TRBV6-6	-	TRBJ1-1	-	CATTGTSLNTEAFF	TGTGCCACCACCGGGACGTCCTTGAACACTGAAGCTTTCTTT
TRBV28	-	TRBJ2-3	-	CASSLEAQGSTDTQYF	TGTGCCAGCAGTTTAGAAGCCCAAGGTAGCACAGATACGCAGTATTTT
TRBV18	-	TRBJ2-3	TRBD2	CASSAGLAGTDTQYF	TGTGCCAGCTCGGCCGGACTAGCGGGAACAGATACGCAGTATTTT
TRBV28	-	TRBJ1-1	-	CASSSEALGHKAFF	TGTGCCAGCAGTAGCGAGGCTTTAGGCCATAAAGCTTTCTTT
TRBV5-6	-	TRBJ1-5	-	CASSLALYSNQPQHF	TGTGCCAGCAGCTTGGCCCTTTATAGCAATCAGCCCCAGCATTTT
TRBV4-1	-	TRBJ1-2	-	CASSQVSDYGYTF	TGCGCCAGCAGCCAAGTAAGCGACTATGGCTACACCTTC
TRBV7-9	-	TRBJ1-2	-	CASSLSERGYTF	TGTGCCAGCAGCTTATCAGAACGCGGCTACACCTTC
TRBV6-5	-	TRBJ2-7	-	CASSYAGAPSYEQYF	TGTGCCAGCAGTTACGCGGGGGCCCCGTCCTACGAGCAGTACTTC
TRBV25-1	-	TRBJ2-2	-	CASSDPRGTGELFF	TGTGCCAGCAGTGACCCGAGGGGCACCGGGGAGCTGTTTTTT
TRBV5-8	once	TRBJ1-1	-	CASSLDGGTGANTEAFF	TGTGCCAGCAGCTTGGATGGGGGGACCGGAGCGAACACTGAAGCTTTCTTT
TRBV3-1/TRBV3-2	-	TRBJ1-1	-	CASNRAGRNTEAFF	TGTGCCAGCAACCGGGCGGGCAGGAACACTGAAGCTTTCTTT
TRBV7-3	-	TRBJ2-7	TRBD2	CASSSEGLAGEQYF	TGTGCCAGCAGCTCCGAGGGACTAGCGGGCGAGCAGTACTTC
TRBV20-1	-	TRBJ1-2	-	CSARGISGYTF	TGCAGCGCCCGAGGGATATCCGGCTACACCTTC
TRBV18	-	TRBJ1-2	-	CASSADSSSGYTF	TGTGCCAGCTCTGCGGACAGTTCGAGTGGCTACACCTTC
TRBV9	-	TRBJ2-7	-	CASSVAPGHLYEQYF	TGTGCCAGCAGCGTAGCTCCGGGACATCTCTACGAGCAGTACTTC
TRBV10-3	once	TRBJ1-5	-	CAISERVLGPIGNQPQHF	TGTGCCATCAGTGAGCGGGTATTGGGTCCGATCGGCAATCAGCCCCAGCATTTT
TRBV9	-	TRBJ1-5	-	CASKGGTGDQPQHF	TGTGCCAGCAAGGGAGGGACGGGGGATCAGCCCCAGCATTTT
TRBV16	-	TRBJ1-1	-	CASSQFPGNTEAFF	TGTGCCAGCAGCCAATTCCCGGGAAACACTGAAGCTTTCTTT
TRBV3-1/TRBV3-2	-	TRBJ1-4	-	CASSRSGVNEKLFF	TGTGCCAGCAGCCGATCGGGGGTTAATGAAAAACTGTTTTTT
TRBV5-4	once	TRBJ1-4	-	CASSRQLGEEKLFF	TGTGCCAGCAGCCGACAGTTGGGTGAGGAAAAACTGTTTTTT
TRBV6-4	once	TRBJ2-2	TRBD2	CASSGNPGGTGELFF	TGTGCCAGCAGTGGCAATCCGGGGGGAACCGGGGAGCTGTTTTTT
TRBV6-2/TRBV6-3	-	TRBJ2-5	-	CASSSTDGWETQYF	TGTGCCAGCAGTTCGACGGACGGATGGGAGACCCAGTACTTC
TRBV24-1	-	TRBJ2-5	-	CATSDRRGGETQYF	TGTGCCACCAGTGATAGGCGGGGAGGAGAGACCCAGTACTTC
TRBV5-1	-	TRBJ2-7	-	CASRFRSEQYF	TGCGCCAGCAGGTTCCGCTCCGAGCAGTACTTC
TRBV9	-	TRBJ2-3	TRBD2	CASSVTSGTDTQYF	TGTGCCAGCAGCGTCACTAGCGGCACAGATACGCAGTATTTT
TRBV28	-	TRBJ1-2	TRBD1	CASRRPDGQGYGYTF	TGTGCCAGCAGGCGCCCAGACGGACAGGGGTATGGCTACACCTTC
TRBV19	-	TRBJ2-3	TRBD2	CASSSGTTSTDTQYF	TGTGCCAGTAGTTCCGGGACTACGAGCACAGATACGCAGTATTTT
TRBV7-2	-	TRBJ2-2	-	CASSHKVGMADGELFF	TGTGCCAGCAGCCATAAGGTCGGGATGGCGGACGGGGAGCTGTTTTTT
TRBV10-3	-	TRBJ1-1	-	CAISESAGQRLTEAFF	TGTGCCATCAGTGAGTCGGCCGGACAGAGACTCACTGAAGCTTTCTTT
TRBV19	-	TRBJ2-1	-	CASSILALSYNEQFF	TGTGCCAGTAGTATTCTAGCCCTCTCCTACAATGAGCAGTTCTTC
TRBV19	few	TRBJ2-7	-	CASSARQNSYEQYF	TGTGCCAGTAGTGCACGACAGAACTCCTACGAGCAGTACTTC
TRBV30	-	TRBJ2-7	-	CAWRLRGGLSEQYF	TGTGCCTGGCGGTTAAGAGGAGGTCTCAGCGAGCAGTACTTC
TRBV27	-	TRBJ1-2	TRBD1	CASSLSPGTAYGYTF	TGTGCCAGCAGTTTATCGCCCGGGACAGCCTATGGCTACACCTTC
TRBV29-1	-	TRBJ2-1	-	CSGLRDNSYNEQFF	TGCAGCGGACTCCGGGACAACTCCTACAATGAGCAGTTCTTC
TRBV28	-	TRBJ2-2	-	CASSLVRAGTGELFF	TGTGCCAGCAGTCTCGTAAGGGCTGGGACCGGGGAGCTGTTTTTT
TRBV7-9	-	TRBJ1-2	TRBD1	CASSSTGGGSGDYGYTF	TGTGCCAGCAGCTCAACGGGAGGGGGCTCAGGGGACTATGGCTACACCTTC
TRBV4-2	once	TRBJ2-5	TRBD2	CASSPRLAGDRQETQYF	TGTGCCAGCAGCCCACGACTAGCGGGAGACCGCCAAGAGACCCAGTACTTC
TRBV27	-	TRBJ2-3	TRBD1	CASSPSPGGWADTQYF	TGTGCCAGCAGTCCCTCCCCAGGGGGCTGGGCAGATACGCAGTATTTT
TRBV14	-	TRBJ2-5	TRBD2	CASSRGGRETQYF	TGTGCCAGCAGCCGGGGGGGACGGGAGACCCAGTACTTC
TRBV6-5	-	TRBJ1-5	-	CASSSRGPSNQPQHF	TGTGCCAGCAGCTCCCGTGGTCCTAGCAATCAGCCCCAGCATTTT
TRBV3-1/TRBV3-2	-	TRBJ2-5	-	CASLGGGQETQYF	TGTGCCAGCCTGGGGGGCGGCCAAGAGACCCAGTACTTC
TRBV19	-	TRBJ2-1	TRBD2	CASSIGGLAGGAEQFF	TGTGCCAGTAGTATAGGGGGACTAGCGGGGGGCGCTGAGCAGTTCTTC
TRBV28	-	TRBJ2-1	-	CASSLSLGGSSSSIGLF	TGTGCCAGCAGTTTATCCTTGGGAGGATCCAGTTCTTCAATCGGTCTCTTC
TRBV30	-	TRBJ2-7	-	CAWSVGNEQYF	TGTGCCTGGAGTGTTGGTAACGAGCAGTACTTC
TRBV2	-	TRBJ1-2	TRBD1	CASSVTGGRGYTF	TGTGCCAGCAGCGTTACAGGGGGTCGGGGCTACACCTTC
TRBV25-1	-	TRBJ1-4	-	CASRRGAVEKLFF	TGTGCCTCACGCCGGGGGGCAGTGGAAAAACTGTTTTTT
TRBV28	few	TRBJ1-6	-	CASYGSVPGSSYNSPLHF	TGTGCCAGCTACGGATCCGTGCCGGGGAGCTCCTATAATTCACCCCTCCACTTT
TRBV2	-	TRBJ2-1	TRBD2	CASRARLAGGLLEQFF	TGTGCCAGCAGAGCCAGACTAGCGGGAGGACTTCTTGAGCAGTTCTTC
TRBV4-2	-	TRBJ1-6	-	CASSQFRIDSPLHF	TGTGCCAGCAGCCAATTTCGGATTGATTCACCCCTCCACTTT
TRBV7-7	-	TRBJ2-5	TRBD1	CASSFGQGTQETQYF	TGTGCCAGCAGCTTCGGACAGGGCACCCAAGAGACCCAGTACTTC
TRBV20-1	once	TRBJ2-1	-	CSASAQPATPNYNEQFF	TGCAGTGCTAGTGCCCAACCGGCTACCCCAAACTACAATGAGCAGTTCTTC